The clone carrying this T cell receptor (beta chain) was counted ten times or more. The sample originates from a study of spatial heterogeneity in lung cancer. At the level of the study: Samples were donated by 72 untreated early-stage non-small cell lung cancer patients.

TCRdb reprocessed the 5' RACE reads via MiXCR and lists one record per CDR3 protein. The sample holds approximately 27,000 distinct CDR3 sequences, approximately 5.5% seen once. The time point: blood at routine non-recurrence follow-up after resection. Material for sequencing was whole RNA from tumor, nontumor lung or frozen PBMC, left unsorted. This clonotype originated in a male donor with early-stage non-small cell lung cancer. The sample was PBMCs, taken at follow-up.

Here the CDR3 DNA reads TGCAGTGCCGTCGGACAGGGGTTGACTGAAGCTTTCTTT. Residues: CSAVGQGLTEAFF. This chain joins TRBV20-1 and TRBJ1-1; 9 nucleotides agree with TRBD1. The CDR3 covers 13 residues. Losses at the gene ends were 6 bases for V and 5 bases for J; bases not matched to a gene: 7. Germline lookup yields CDR1 DFQATT and CDR2 SNEGSKA (reference sequence).